These 10 T cell receptor beta chains were sequenced from one sample in a study of T cell responses to AZD1222 COVID-19 vaccine. Clones were read by immunoSEQ multiplex PCR, and TCRdb kept only the in-frame ones, dropping some. Of around 130,000 clones listed, 70% to 90% are singletons. Sequencing was performed on peripheral blood, taken on day 0 of AZD1222 vaccination. These receptors originate from an adult in good health.

The chain is built from TRBV3-1 (or the pseudogene TRBV3-2) and TRBJ2-5, with 11 bases matching TRBD2. Germline lookup yields CDR1 LGHDT and CDR2 YNNKEL (reference sequence). The CDR3 length is 14 residues. V was pared by 2 bases and J by 10 bases, with 6 bases of the junction left unmatched. CDR3 residues: CASSQPGLAVLQYF. In DNA form, the CDR3 reads TGTGCCAGCAGCCAACCGGGACTAGCGGTTCTCCAGTACTTC.

The gene calls are TRBV27 and TRBJ2-7, with D possibly being TRBD1 or TRBD2 (5 bases each). V lost 6 bases and J 0 bases, leaving 18 bases between the germline ends. CDR1 MNHEY and CDR2 SMNVEV come from the germline V gene (reference sequence). The CDR3 has 16 residues. The CDR3 DNA reads as TGTGCCAGCAGATCACTTCGGGGCCCTTCCTCCTACGAGCAGTACTTC. It encodes CASRSLRGPSSYEQYF.

The DNA of the CDR3 is TGCGCCAGCAGCCAAGAGAAGGGGGCCCCTAATGAAAAACTGTTTTTT. Translated, it gives CASSQEKGAPNEKLFF. This rearrangement joins TRBV4-3 to TRBJ1-4, with 7 bases identical to TRBD1. The trim removed 0 bases at V and 3 bases at J, leaving 4 bases unmatched. The CDR3 is 16 residues long. Germline loops: CDR1 LGHNA, CDR2 YSLEER.

The rearrangement joins TRBV15 to TRBJ1-1; no reliable D call. Trimming left V 0 bases short and J 7 bases short, with 12 bases between. The CDR3 runs to 14 residues. The germline V gene encodes CDR1 LNHNV and CDR2 YYDKDF (reference sequence). The CDR3 loop reads CATSRDRAPGEAFF. The CDR3 DNA reads TGTGCCACCAGCAGAGATCGCGCCCCCGGTGAAGCTTTCTTT. The whole variable domain, filled in from reference TRBV15 and TRBJ1-1, reads DAMVIQNPRYQVTQFGKPVTLSCSQTLNHNVMYWYQQKSSQAPKLLFHYYDKDFNNEADTPDNFQSRRPNTSFCFLDIRSPGLGDTAMYLCATSRDRAPGEAFFGQGTRLTVV.

The genes are TRBV7-9 and TRBJ1-1; 7 positions agree with TRBD1. Germline V gene sequence: CDR1 SEHNR, CDR2 FQNEAQ (reference sequence). V lost 3 bases and J lost 7; bases outside the gene matches: 20. CDR3 length: 18 residues. The CDR3 DNA follows: TGTGCCAGCAGCTTGAGGTCCACCGCTCAGGGGGAGGAAGGTGAAGCTTTCTTT. Its protein product is CASSLRSTAQGEEGEAFF.

As for this clone: At one of its ends the junction is not consistent with the germline gene, which may arise from a read error. V gene TRBV5-1 combines with J gene TRBJ2-1; D possibly matches TRBD1 or TRBD2 (6 bases each). Per the germline V gene, CDR1 is SGHRS and CDR2 is YFSETQ. The CDR3 is 14 residues long. In DNA form, the CDR3 reads TGCGCCAGCAGCCCGGTCGGGGGCTACCATGAGCAGTTCTTC. It is translated as CASSPVGGYHEQFF.

This chain's CDR3 is CASSFWGGFRETQYF. The CDR3 nucleotides read TGTGCCAGCAGCTTTTGGGGAGGTTTTAGAGAGACCCAGTACTTC. The J gene is TRBJ2-5, the V gene TRBV11-2; maybe TRBD2 (6 bases). The CDR3 is 15 residues long. V dropped 3 bases and J dropped 4 bases, with 15 bases sitting between them. CDR1 is SGHAT, CDR2 FQNNGV, per germline.

The chain links TRBV30 to TRBJ2-7; weak D call: TRBD2 (5 bases). The germline CDR1 and CDR2 sequences are GTSNPN and SVGIG (reference sequence). Trimming took 1 base from V and 7 from J, leaving 11 bases between them. The CDR3 is 12 amino acids. CDR3 in amino acids: CAWSATEGEQYF. In nucleotides, the CDR3 is TGTGCCTGGAGTGCGACCGAGGGAGAGCAGTACTTC.

The chain couples TRBV24-1 to TRBJ1-5, with no clear D. Trimming stripped 5 bases from V and 5 bases from J, with 12 bases between. The CDR3 has 14 residues. Germline CDR1 is KGHDR and CDR2 is SFDVKD. In DNA form, the CDR3 reads TGTGCCACCAGTGGCCTAGATTGGGATCAGCCCCAGCATTTT. The encoded protein is CATSGLDWDQPQHF.

The chain carries TRBV18 and TRBJ1-6, with D perhaps matching TRBD1 (6 bases). The CDR3 has 14 amino acids. V shed 3 bases and J shed 8 bases, with 11 bases lying between them. The V gene's germline CDR1 is KGHSH and CDR2 LQKENI. The CDR3 here is CASSPDSEDSPLHF. The DNA for the CDR3 is TGTGCCAGCTCACCGGACAGTGAGGATTCACCCCTCCACTTT.